A single sample gave rise to the 21 T cell receptor beta chains below, sequenced in a study of T cells in Graves' hyperthyroidism and ophthalmopathy. TCR beta CDR3 regions were amplified from RNA. HTBI primers drove first-round RT-PCR of the TCR CDR3. TCRdb ran MiXCR on the multiplex PCR reads and lists one entry per CDR3 protein. Of roughly 740,000 distinct CDR3 sequences listed, around 17% are singletons. Sample: blood. Every receptor here comes from a man between 18 and 29 years old with Graves' hyperthyroidism.

This clonotype has ten or more counts. The rearrangement joins TRBV5-1 to TRBJ2-7; 8 nucleotides align to TRBD1. Germline-derived CDR1 and CDR2 are SGHRS and YFSETQ. The CDR3 covers 14 residues. V lost 3 bases to trimming and J lost 2 bases; unmatched junction nucleotides: 4. This chain's CDR3 is CASSWWTGTYEQYF. The CDR3 DNA follows: TGCGCCAGCAGCTGGTGGACAGGGACCTACGAGCAGTACTTC.

The V call is TRBV20-1, the J call TRBJ1-3; no clear D gene. With 6 bases removed from V and 1 base from J, the gap between germline ends came to 13 bases. Per the germline V gene, CDR1 is DFQATT and CDR2 is SNEGSKA (reference sequence). The CDR3 loop spans 14 amino acids. CDR3 in amino acids: CSAEDHASGNTIYF. CDR3 bases: TGCAGTGCGGAAGATCACGCATCTGGAAACACCATATATTTT.

In its sample, this clonotype was seen many times. The V call is TRBV28, the J call TRBJ1-1; no clear D. Germline V lookup: CDR1 MDHEN, CDR2 SYDVKM. V lost 2 bases, J lost 8 bases, and 18 bases lay in between. CDR3 length: 15 amino acids. The CDR3 is CASSLEVSSDEEAFF. The CDR3 DNA reads TGTGCCAGCAGTTTAGAGGTGAGTTCGGACGAGGAAGCTTTCTTT.

On this clonotype: This may be a read error, as it is one base from a much larger clone. This sequence joins TRBV7-6 and TRBJ2-7, with 7 bases fitting TRBD1. Germline-derived CDR1 and CDR2 are SGHVS and FNYEAQ. The CDR3 runs 14 residues. V was pared by 3 bases and J by 5 bases, with 7 bases of the junction left unmatched. The CDR3 nucleotides read TGTGCCAGCAGCTTTAGACAGGGTGACCACGAGCAGTACTTC. It translates to CASSFRQGDHEQYF.

The V gene is TRBV13, the J gene TRBJ2-1; D unresolved. Germline V gene lookup returns CDR1 PRHDT and CDR2 FYEKMQ (reference sequence). This CDR3 contains 13 residues. Trimming took 5 bases from V and 8 from J, leaving 13 bases between them. The chain's CDR3 is CASSAPSGYEQFF. The CDR3 DNA reads TGTGCCAGCAGCGCCCCTAGTGGGTATGAGCAGTTCTTC. Variable domain in full (rest from reference TRBV13 and TRBJ2-1): AAGVIQSPRHLIKEKRETATLKCYPIPRHDTVYWYQQGPGQDPQFLISFYEKMQSDKGSIPDRFSAQQFSDYHSELNMSSLELGDSALYFCASSAPSGYEQFFGPGTRLTVL.

In its sample, this clonotype was seen many times. The chain has TRBV3-1 and TRBJ2-3, with a tentative D call TRBD1 (6 bases). The CDR3 runs 16 residues. From germline, CDR1 is LGHDT and CDR2 YNNKEL (reference sequence). The ends were cut back, 0 bases at V and 0 bases at J, with 10 bases in the middle. This CDR3 reads CASSQEVGASTDTQYF. CDR3 coding DNA: TGTGCCAGCAGCCAAGAAGTGGGGGCTAGCACAGATACGCAGTATTTT.

This clonotype was observed a handful of times. J is TRBJ2-2 and V is TRBV18, with 10 bases lining up with TRBD2. V lost 6 bases and J lost 1; bases outside the gene matches: 5. Per the germline V gene, CDR1 is KGHSH and CDR2 is LQKENI. This CDR3 has 16 residues. Here the CDR3 DNA reads TGTGCCAGCTCTCGGCTAGCGGGAGAGAACACCGGGGAGCTGTTTTTT. Translated, it gives CASSRLAGENTGELFF.

This clonotype was detected many times. The CDR3 loop is CASSLWFSGRKETQYF. DNA of the CDR3: TGTGCCAGCAGCTTATGGTTTAGCGGGAGGAAAGAGACCCAGTACTTC. V and J are TRBV7-2 and TRBJ2-5; 10 bases line up with TRBD2. Trimming cost V 2 bases and J 3 bases; bases outside gene matches: 6. This CDR3 has 16 amino acids. The germline gives CDR1 SGHTA, CDR2 FQGNSA.

The sample holds a few counts of this clonotype. The rearrangement joins TRBV20-1 to TRBJ1-1; possible D gene TRBD1, 5 bases. Germline CDR1 reads DFQATT; CDR2 reads SNEGSKA (reference sequence). V was pared by 6 bases and J by 8 bases, with 10 bases between. CDR3 size: 10 residues. CDR3 region: CSAAGREAFF. CDR3 in DNA: TGCAGTGCAGCGGGGCGGGAAGCTTTCTTT.

This clonotype has only a few counts. DNA for the CDR3: TGCGCCAGCAGCCCATCGGGTTACGCTCAAGGTACGCAGTATTTT. It encodes CASSPSGYAQGTQYF. This chain links TRBV4-1 with TRBJ2-3, with D unclear. In germline, CDR1 is MGHRA, CDR2 YSYEKL. The V and J ends lost 4 bases and 8 bases respectively, with 19 bases between them. The length of the CDR3 is 15 residues.

This clonotype has a single count. This rearrangement joins TRBV12-3 or TRBV12-4 to TRBJ2-3; D unresolved. Trimming stripped 2 bases from V and 11 bases from J, with 8 bases between. The CDR3 runs to 11 residues. The chain's CDR3 is CASSLFGMQYF. CDR3 nucleotide sequence: TGTGCCAGCAGTTTATTCGGTATGCAGTATTTT.

This clonotype was counted many times. This chain connects TRBV2 to TRBJ1-2, with 9 bases aligning to TRBD1. With V trimmed by 6 bases and J by 2 bases, 4 bases remained unmatched. This CDR3 is 14 amino acids long. CDR1 is SNHLY, CDR2 FYNNEI, per germline. The CDR3 protein is CASSRQGVNYGYTF. The CDR3 nucleotides read TGTGCCAGCAGCCGACAGGGGGTAAACTATGGCTACACCTTC.

In its sample, this clonotype was seen many times. The chain has TRBV20-1 and TRBJ1-2; D unresolved. From germline, CDR1 is DFQATT and CDR2 SNEGSKA (reference sequence). CDR3 length: 15 residues. V was pared by 3 bases and J by 4 bases, with 18 bases between. The chain's CDR3 is CSASLGRAHFYGYTF. The DNA for the CDR3 is TGCAGTGCTAGTTTAGGAAGGGCTCATTTCTATGGCTACACCTTC.

The chain's CDR3 is CASRPRTGGNEQFF. In nucleotides, the CDR3 is TGTGCCAGCAGGCCCCGGACAGGGGGAAATGAGCAGTTCTTC. J is TRBJ2-1 and V is TRBV2; 10 bases align to TRBD1. Germline assignment: CDR1 SNHLY and CDR2 FYNNEI. Trimming at V came to 6 bases and at J to 7 bases, leaving 6 bases not matched to a gene. This CDR3 comprises 14 residues.

V and J are TRBV20-1 and TRBJ2-5, with 8 bases fitting TRBD2. The length of the CDR3 is 13 residues. CDR1 DFQATT and CDR2 SNEGSKA come from the germline V gene (reference sequence). J lost 4 bases, V lost 2 bases, and 3 bases had no gene match. CDR3 loop: CSARWSGRETQYF. CDR3 bases: TGCAGTGCTAGATGGAGCGGGAGAGAGACCCAGTACTTC.

The chain links TRBV5-1 to TRBJ1-6; perhaps TRBD1 as D (5 bases). The CDR3 has 14 residues. The germline V gene has CDR1 SGHRS and CDR2 YFSETQ. V dropped 4 bases and J dropped 8 bases, with 13 bases sitting between them. Here the CDR3 reads CASSGGTGDSPLHF. As DNA, the CDR3 is TGCGCCAGCAGCGGGGGAACCGGCGATTCACCCCTCCACTTT.

This clonotype was seen ten or more times. The chain links TRBV2 to TRBJ2-5, with D unclear. V dropped 4 bases and J dropped 7 bases, with 13 bases sitting between them. The CDR3 is 13 amino acids. From germline, CDR1 is SNHLY and CDR2 FYNNEI. CDR3 in DNA: TGTGCCAGCAGTGTAGGGATTACGAGGACCCAGTACTTC. Translated: CASSVGITRTQYF.

The rearrangement joins TRBV27 to TRBJ2-7, with D tentatively TRBD1 or TRBD2 (5 bases each). The CDR3 spans 14 residues. CDR1 and CDR2 (germline): MNHEY, SMNVEV (reference sequence). Trimming pared 4 bases from V and 3 bases from J, leaving 13 bases between. In DNA form, the CDR3 reads TGTGCCAGCAGTTCGGGGCCCTGGGGCTACGAGCAGTACTTC. Its protein product is CASSSGPWGYEQYF.

This clonotype was found many times. V usage is TRBV12-3 or TRBV12-4 and J usage is TRBJ2-3; no reliable D call. The CDR3 totals 14 residues. Trimming removed 4 bases at V and 4 bases at J, with 12 bases between. CDR3 nucleotides: TGTGCCAGCAGTTCGGAACTGGGCGCAGATACGCAGTATTTT. This translates into CASSSELGADTQYF.

This clonotype occurred many times. V gene TRBV10-3 combines with J gene TRBJ2-3; the match to TRBD2 covers 14 bases. CDR3 size: 15 residues. Germline-derived CDR1 and CDR2 are ENHRY and SYGVKD. After removal of 5 bases from V and 6 bases from J, the junction contained 4 bases not matched to a gene. Written as DNA, the CDR3 is TGTGCCATCAGTCGACTAGCGGGAGGGTCTGATACGCAGTATTTT. This codes for CAISRLAGGSDTQYF.

The chain has TRBV20-1 and TRBJ1-2; D gene unclear. Germline values: CDR1 DFQATT, CDR2 SNEGSKA (reference sequence). V was trimmed by 0 bases and J by 2 bases, leaving 7 bases between them. There are 13 residues in the CDR3. The CDR3 DNA reads as TGCAGTGCTAGAGAGCCGGGGAACTATGGCTACACCTTC. It translates to CSAREPGNYGYTF.